These 8 T cell receptor beta chains were all obtained from the same sample, sequenced in a study of T cells in severe cutaneous drug reactions. The patients sequenced had a carbamazepine-induced Stevens-Johnson syndrome or toxic epidermal necrolysis reaction. Libraries were made by iRepertoire multiplex PCR with TCR subtype-specific primers for bulk and single-cell sequencing. TCRdb re-analyzed the multiplex PCR reads; it lists each CDR3 protein once, without DNA. The listing contains 5,000 or so distinct CDR3 sequences. What was sequenced was PBMCs. The source is a human donor with a severe cutaneous adverse drug reaction.

The chain uses TRBV2 and TRBJ2-2; TCRdb gives TRBD2 as the D gene, but with no DNA this cannot be confirmed. CDR1 is SNHLY, CDR2 FYNNEI, per germline. This CDR3 has 14 amino acids. CDR3 amino acids: CASNLASNTGELFF.

The V and J genes are TRBV19 and TRBJ2-3. The CDR3 has 15 amino acids. Looked up from germline, CDR1 is LNHDA and CDR2 is SQIVND (reference sequence). CDR3 protein: CASNIDRAGTDTQYF.

The rearrangement uses TRBV2 and TRBJ2-7. Looked up from germline, CDR1 is SNHLY and CDR2 is FYNNEI. The CDR3 runs to 16 residues. This CDR3 reads CASSEAASQGTYEQYF.

This chain's CDR3 is CASRLGGSYGYTF. The V gene is TRBV28, the J gene TRBJ1-2; the TRBD1 assignment by TCRdb is unverifiable without DNA. Germline CDR1 is MDHEN and CDR2 is SYDVKM. The length of the CDR3 is 13 residues.

This clonotype is deemed medium-sized (0.01 to 0.1%) by its frequency. The chain has TRBV28 and TRBJ1-2; TCRdb picks TRBD1, but there is no DNA to check that call. The CDR3 totals 11 residues. Looked up from germline, CDR1 is MDHEN and CDR2 is SYDVKM. The CDR3 loop is CASSFPPIRTF.

This chain connects TRBV5-1 to TRBJ2-7; without DNA, the TCRdb call of TRBD1 cannot be checked. CDR1 and CDR2 from the germline V gene are SGHRS and YFSETQ. This CDR3 has 17 amino acids. The CDR3 reads CASSMTEQGPPGGEQYF.

This clonotype is labeled medium-sized (0.01 to 0.1%) based on frequency. The V gene is TRBV7-9, the J gene TRBJ2-3; there is no DNA to check the TCRdb D call of TRBD1. Per the germline V gene, CDR1 is SEHNR and CDR2 is FQNEAQ (reference sequence). CDR3 length: 15 residues. The chain's CDR3 is CASSLKGGVADTQYF.

By frequency, this clonotype registers medium-sized. The J gene is TRBJ1-1, the V gene TRBV4-2; checking the TCRdb D call of TRBD1 is not possible without DNA. The CDR3 consists of 15 residues. Germline CDR1 LGHNA, CDR2 YNFKEQ. CDR3 sequence: CASSHETGVNTEAFF.